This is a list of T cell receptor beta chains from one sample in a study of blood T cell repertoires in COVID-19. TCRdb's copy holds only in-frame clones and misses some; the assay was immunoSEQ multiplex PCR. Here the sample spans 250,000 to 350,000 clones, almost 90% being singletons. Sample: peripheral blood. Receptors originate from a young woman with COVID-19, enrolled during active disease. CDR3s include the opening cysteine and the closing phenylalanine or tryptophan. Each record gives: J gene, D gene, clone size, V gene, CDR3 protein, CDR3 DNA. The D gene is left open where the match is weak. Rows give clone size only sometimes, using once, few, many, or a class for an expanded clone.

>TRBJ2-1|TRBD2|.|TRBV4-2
CASSLKRLAGVVEQFF
TGTGCCAGCAGCCTAAAGCGACTAGCGGGAGTAGTTGAGCAGTTCTTC
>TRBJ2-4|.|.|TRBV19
CASSIEGVNIQYF
TGTGCCAGTAGTATTGAAGGGGTGAACATTCAGTACTTC
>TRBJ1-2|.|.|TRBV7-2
CASSLVGKADAGGYTF
TGTGCCAGCAGCTTAGTGGGAAAGGCAGACGCGGGAGGCTACACCTTC
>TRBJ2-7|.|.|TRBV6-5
CASSKHQSYYEQYF
TGTGCCAGCAGTAAACACCAAAGTTACTACGAGCAGTACTTC
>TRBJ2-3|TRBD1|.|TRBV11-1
CASSLDRGTDTQYF
TGTGCCAGCAGCTTAGACAGGGGTACAGATACGCAGTATTTT
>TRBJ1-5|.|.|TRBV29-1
CSVEAGGGGGNQPQHF
TGCAGCGTTGAAGCTGGTGGGGGCGGTGGAAATCAGCCCCAGCATTTT
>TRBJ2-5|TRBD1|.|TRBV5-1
CASTTGGAGETQYF
TGCGCCAGTACGACAGGGGGCGCGGGGGAGACCCAGTACTTC
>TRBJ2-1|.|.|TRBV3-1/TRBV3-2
CASSQNRNEQFF
TGTGCCAGCAGCCAAAATAGAAATGAGCAGTTCTTC
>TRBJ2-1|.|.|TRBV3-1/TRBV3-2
CASSRSASYNEQFF
TGTGCCAGCAGCCGTAGCGCGTCCTACAATGAGCAGTTCTTC
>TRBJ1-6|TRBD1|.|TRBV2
CASHDRGVSPLHF
TGTGCCAGCCATGACAGGGGCGTCTCACCCCTCCACTTT
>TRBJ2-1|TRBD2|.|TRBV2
CASSLAGAVPEQFF
TGTGCCAGCAGTTTAGCGGGAGCGGTCCCGGAGCAGTTCTTC
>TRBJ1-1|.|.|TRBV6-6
CASSYRGGLTEAFF
TGTGCCAGCAGTTATAGAGGAGGGCTCACTGAAGCTTTCTTT
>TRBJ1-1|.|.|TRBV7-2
CASSPGERGTEAFF
TGTGCCAGCAGCCCAGGGGAAAGGGGCACTGAAGCTTTCTTT
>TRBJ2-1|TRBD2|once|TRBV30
CAWSLPGLAVYNEQFF
TGTGCCTGGAGTTTACCCGGACTAGCGGTATACAATGAGCAGTTCTTC
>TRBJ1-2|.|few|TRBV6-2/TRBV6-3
CASSYFGTSHYGYTF
TGTGCCAGCAGTTACTTCGGGACAAGTCATTATGGCTACACCTTC
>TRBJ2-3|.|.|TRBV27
CASSPPLARSTDTQYF
TGTGCCAGCAGTCCGCCACTAGCCCGGAGCACAGATACGCAGTATTTT
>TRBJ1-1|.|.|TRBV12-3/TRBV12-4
CASSLLENEAFF
TGTGCCAGCAGTTTATTGGAGAATGAAGCTTTCTTT
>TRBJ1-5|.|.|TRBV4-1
CASSQVGGGSNQPQHF
TGCGCCAGCAGCCAAGTGGGGGGAGGGAGCAATCAGCCCCAGCATTTT
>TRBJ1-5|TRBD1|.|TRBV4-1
CASSQDRDREPTYSNQPQHF
TGCGCCAGCAGCCAAGATCGAGACAGGGAGCCCACTTATAGCAATCAGCCCCAGCATTTT
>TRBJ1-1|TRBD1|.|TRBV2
CASSEYGQGIEAFF
TGTGCCAGCAGTGAATACGGACAGGGGATTGAAGCTTTCTTT
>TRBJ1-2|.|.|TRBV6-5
CASSYSSPIEGYTF
TGTGCCAGCAGTTACTCGAGTCCCATCGAGGGCTACACCTTC
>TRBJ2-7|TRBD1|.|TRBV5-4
CASSGTGDFEQYF
TGTGCCAGCAGTGGGACAGGGGACTTCGAGCAGTACTTC
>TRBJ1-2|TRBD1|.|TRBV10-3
CAINEAAGQGAPGYTF
TGTGCCATCAATGAGGCCGCCGGACAGGGGGCGCCAGGCTACACCTTC
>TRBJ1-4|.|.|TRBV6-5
CASSLQIRANEKLFF
TGTGCCAGCAGCCTCCAGATCCGGGCTAATGAAAAACTGTTTTTT
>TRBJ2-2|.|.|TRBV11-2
CASNPGRAFAGELFF
TGTGCCAGCAACCCCGGCAGGGCTTTCGCCGGGGAGCTGTTTTTT
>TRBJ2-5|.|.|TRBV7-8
CASSSPGETQYF
TGTGCCAGCAGCTCGCCCGGGGAGACCCAGTACTTC
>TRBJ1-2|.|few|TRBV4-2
CASSQDRGLDGYTF
TGTGCCAGCAGCCAAGATCGGGGTTTGGATGGCTACACCTTC
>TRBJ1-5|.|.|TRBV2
CASSEIQGQQPQHF
TGTGCCAGCAGTGAAATTCAGGGGCAACAGCCCCAGCATTTT